Below are 12 T cell receptor beta chains sequenced from a single sample in a study of T cells in Graves' hyperthyroidism and ophthalmopathy (dated by TCRdb to the late 2010s). Receptors were amplified or captured by multiplex PCR. The listed sequencing device is Illumina HiSeq 2000. The TCR beta CDR3 regions were amplified from RNA transcripts. The first round of RT-PCR for the TCR CDR3 was performed with the HTBI primer set and the Qiagen OneStep RT-PCR kit. TCRdb handled the public reads itself, with Q25 trimming in fastp and clone calling in MiXCR, and kept productive beta chains. Under each unique CDR3 protein, matching rows form one entry showing the most common genes and DNA. Counted in this sample were around 200,000 distinct CDR3 sequences; about 17% of them appeared once. The ten largest make up just under 45% of the sample. The sequenced sample was blood. The receptors come from a man aged 35 to 55 with Graves' hyperthyroidism.

The chain recombines TRBV5-1 with TRBJ2-5, with a possible D match to TRBD2 (5 bases). The length of the CDR3 is 14 residues. Deletions cut 4 bases from V and 4 bases from J, with 14 bases between. Germline CDR1 SGHRS, CDR2 YFSETQ. This CDR3 reads CASSQMPGGETQYF. CDR3 nucleotide sequence: TGCGCCAGCAGCCAGATGCCAGGAGGAGAGACCCAGTACTTC. Full variable domain (outside the CDR3, taken from reference TRBV5-1 and TRBJ2-5): KAGVTQTPRYLIKTRGQQVTLSCSPISGHRSVSWYQQTPGQGLQFLFEYFSETQRNKGNFPGRFSGRQFSNSRSEMNVSTLELGDSALYLCASSQMPGGETQYFGPGTRLLVL.

In this sample, this clonotype turned up many times. The chain links TRBV7-8 to TRBJ2-7; a weak D match, TRBD1 (6 bases). CDR3 length equals 15 residues. Trimming took off 1 base at V and 0 bases at J, with 10 bases between the two ends. Germline V gene sequence: CDR1 SGHVS, CDR2 FQNEAQ. CDR3 sequence: CASSLEGQSSYEQYF. CDR3 nucleotide sequence: TGTGCCAGCAGCTTAGAAGGACAGAGCTCCTACGAGCAGTACTTC.

This clonotype was observed at least ten times. The rearrangement links TRBV13 to TRBJ2-7; TRBD2 matches at 7 bases. Trimming cost V 5 bases and J 6 bases; bases outside gene matches: 13. Germline assignment: CDR1 PRHDT and CDR2 FYEKMQ (reference sequence). The CDR3 length is 15 residues. This CDR3 is CASSPVGRGYAEQYF. CDR3 coding DNA: TGTGCCAGCAGCCCAGTGGGGCGGGGGTATGCCGAGCAGTACTTC.

This clonotype was counted at least ten times. V gene TRBV6-1 combines with J gene TRBJ1-1, with TRBD1 matching 7 bases. This CDR3 is 14 amino acids long. The germline V gene encodes CDR1 MNHNS and CDR2 SASEGT. Germline trimming cut 0 bases from V and 8 bases from J; bases unmatched to any gene: 6. CDR3 in amino acids: CASSEARDRTEAFF. The CDR3 bases are TGTGCCAGCAGTGAAGCTCGGGACAGAACCGAAGCTTTCTTT.

This clonotype was seen many times. V usage is TRBV28 and J usage is TRBJ2-3; D gene ambiguous. CDR3 length equals 11 residues. The V and J ends lost 7 bases and 7 bases respectively, with 9 bases between them. Germline CDR1 is MDHEN and CDR2 is SYDVKM. The CDR3: CASKQENTQYF. As DNA, the CDR3 is TGTGCCAGCAAACAAGAAAATACGCAGTATTTT.

This clonotype was picked up many times. The J gene is TRBJ2-3, the V gene TRBV7-6, with 7 bases fitting TRBD1. The CDR3 covers 14 residues. CDR1 SGHVS and CDR2 FNYEAQ come from the germline V gene. V shed 5 bases, J shed 4 bases, and the junction held 6 bases outside the gene matches. Here the CDR3 DNA reads TGTGCCAGCAGCCCGCGACAGGGCGCAGATACGCAGTATTTT. It translates to CASSPRQGADTQYF.

The chain uses TRBV4-1 and TRBJ2-3; either TRBD1 or TRBD2 may fit D (6 bases each). Germline V lookup: CDR1 MGHRA, CDR2 YSYEKL. V was shortened by 3 bases and J by 4 bases, with 20 bases between the two germline ends. The CDR3 loop spans 17 amino acids. As DNA, the CDR3 is TGCGCCAGCAGCCATCCTCGATCAGGGGCTAGCGCAGATACGCAGTATTTT. It is translated as CASSHPRSGASADTQYF.

This clonotype was observed at least ten times. The chain couples TRBV7-9 to TRBJ2-5; 8 bases are a match to TRBD1. The germline V gene encodes CDR1 SEHNR and CDR2 FQNEAQ (reference sequence). The CDR3 consists of 14 residues. V trimming: 5 bases; J trimming: 7 bases; junction bases outside the gene matches: 9. In nucleotides, the CDR3 is TGTGCCAGCAGCAACGGACAGGGCCTATGGACCCAGTACTTC. It yields the protein CASSNGQGLWTQYF.

This clonotype was observed a few times. The V and J genes are TRBV20-1 and TRBJ2-1; 9 bases are a match to TRBD1. The germline V gene encodes CDR1 DFQATT and CDR2 SNEGSKA (reference sequence). The V gene end was trimmed by 3 bases and the J gene end by 1 base; junction bases not matched to a gene: 10. The CDR3 is 17 amino acids. The CDR3 sequence is CSASGQGTLDSYNEQFF. DNA of the CDR3: TGCAGTGCTAGCGGACAGGGGACGCTGGATTCCTACAATGAGCAGTTCTTC.

This clonotype has at least ten counts. The rearrangement joins TRBV11-2 to TRBJ1-2; no clear D. Germline V gene sequence: CDR1 SGHAT, CDR2 FQNNGV. The CDR3 covers 18 residues. The V end lost 1 base, the J end lost 5 bases, and 23 bases lay between the germline ends. The chain's CDR3 is CASSLGFPGKIDTYGYTF. In DNA form, the CDR3 reads TGTGCCAGCAGCTTAGGATTCCCCGGAAAAATTGATACATATGGCTACACCTTC.

This clonotype was observed many times. The rearrangement uses TRBV7-8 and TRBJ2-7; 7 positions match TRBD1. CDR3 length: 15 residues. Germline trimming cut 5 bases from V and 2 bases from J; bases unmatched to any gene: 9. CDR1 SGHVS and CDR2 FQNEAQ come from the germline V gene. The CDR3 spells CASSPETGITYEQYF. The CDR3 region has the DNA TGTGCCAGCAGCCCAGAGACAGGGATCACCTACGAGCAGTACTTC.

This clonotype appeared many times. V is TRBV20-1 and J is TRBJ2-3; D possibly corresponds to TRBD2 (5 bases). Germline V gives CDR1 DFQATT, CDR2 SNEGSKA (reference sequence). The germline V and J ends were trimmed by 0 bases and 1 base, with 14 bases remaining between them. The CDR3 loop spans 16 amino acids. The CDR3 reads CSARDGTGWGTDTQYF. In nucleotides, the CDR3 is TGCAGTGCTAGAGATGGAACGGGGTGGGGCACAGATACGCAGTATTTT.